This entry lists 28 T cell receptor beta chains sequenced from one sample in a study of blood T cell repertoires in COVID-19. Data came from immunoSEQ multiplex PCR; TCRdb stores just in-frame clones and leaves some out. The sample yields around 290,000 clones, approximately 86% seen once. Material for sequencing was peripheral blood. All receptors derive from a woman aged 70-85 years with COVID-19, enrolled during active disease.

V usage is TRBV2 and J usage is TRBJ1-5; 8 bases map to TRBD1. The CDR3 is 15 amino acids. Germline assignment: CDR1 SNHLY and CDR2 FYNNEI. The trim removed 5 bases at V and 7 bases at J, leaving 10 bases unmatched. CDR3 DNA: TGTGCCAGCAGTTCCCTCGGACAGGGAGACCAGCCCCAGCATTTT. The encoded protein is CASSSLGQGDQPQHF.

The chain combines TRBV2 with TRBJ1-4; 9 bases are shared with TRBD1. Germline trimming cut 2 bases from V and 8 bases from J; bases unmatched to any gene: 6. The CDR3 sequence is 15 residues long. From germline, CDR1 is SNHLY and CDR2 FYNNEI. In DNA, the CDR3 is TGTGCCAGCAGTGAATATGACAGGGGGGGCGAAAAACTGTTTTTT. It is translated as CASSEYDRGGEKLFF.

The chain employs TRBV13 and TRBJ2-1; 12 bases agree with TRBD2. CDR1 is PRHDT, CDR2 FYEKMQ, per germline (reference sequence). V lost 2 bases and J lost 0; bases outside the gene matches: 8. This CDR3 is 19 amino acids long. CDR3 nucleotide sequence: TGTGCCAGCAGCTTATGGCGACTAGCGGGGGAAAGCTCCTACAATGAGCAGTTCTTC. Its translation is CASSLWRLAGESSYNEQFF.

This chain uses TRBV11-2 with TRBJ2-7; a weak D match, TRBD2 (5 bases). The CDR3 extends over 12 amino acids. Trimming shortened V by 6 bases and J by 9 bases, and 15 bases separated the two germline ends. The germline CDR1 and CDR2 sequences are SGHAT and FQNNGV. The CDR3 DNA follows: TGTGCCAGCAGGGAACTCTCGGAGGCGCAGTACTTC. This gives the protein CASRELSEAQYF. Full variable domain (outside the CDR3, taken from reference TRBV11-2 and TRBJ2-7): EAGVAQSPRYKIIEKRQSVAFWCNPISGHATLYWYQQILGQGPKLLIQFQNNGVVDDSQLPKDRFSAERLKGVDSTLKIQPAKLEDSAVYLCASRELSEAQYFGPGTRLTVT.

The chain combines TRBV3-1 (or the pseudogene TRBV3-2) with TRBJ2-3; TRBD2 matches 8 bases. The CDR3 sequence is 15 residues long. The germline V gene has CDR1 LGHDT and CDR2 YNNKEL (reference sequence). The J segment lost 2 bases and the V segment lost 2 bases, leaving 3 bases of the junction unmatched. The CDR3 DNA follows: TGTGCCAGCAGCCAAAGCGGGGGACTCACAGATACGCAGTATTTT. This translates into CASSQSGGLTDTQYF.

The chain combines TRBV10-2 with TRBJ1-1, with D possibly matching TRBD1 (6 bases). Germline CDR1 WSHSY, CDR2 SAAADI. The CDR3 has 13 amino acids. Trimming stripped 0 bases from V and 9 bases from J, with 11 bases between. CDR3 bases: TGCGCCAGCAGTGAGTCTAGGGGGACAAAAGCTTTCTTT. Residues: CASSESRGTKAFF.

The chain links TRBV4-3 to TRBJ2-5, with TRBD2 as a possible D gene (5 bases). This CDR3 contains 16 residues. The V gene lost 2 bases and the J gene lost 5 bases, with 18 bases spanning the gap. The germline V gene encodes CDR1 LGHNA and CDR2 YSLEER. For the CDR3, the DNA is TGCGCCAGCAGCCAAAATATCGACTACCCCGGGGAGACCCAGTACTTC. Amino acids: CASSQNIDYPGETQYF.

V usage is TRBV9 and J usage is TRBJ2-1; 8 positions agree with TRBD2. V dropped 0 bases and J dropped 0; count of bases not matched to a gene: 5. This CDR3 spans 17 amino acids. The germline V gene encodes CDR1 SGDLS and CDR2 YYNGEE. DNA of the CDR3: TGTGCCAGCAGCGTAGGAGGAGGGACTAGCTCCTACAATGAGCAGTTCTTC. Its translation is CASSVGGGTSSYNEQFF.

The chain joins TRBV27 to TRBJ2-6, with D hard to call. Germline V gives CDR1 MNHEY, CDR2 SMNVEV (reference sequence). The CDR3 has 16 residues. V gave up 11 bases and J gave up 0 bases, with 17 bases separating them. CDR3 sequence (DNA): TGTGCCTCCAAGACCCTAGAGAGCTCTGGGGCCAACGTCCTGACTTTC. It translates to CASKTLESSGANVLTF.

J is TRBJ2-3 and V is TRBV18; D unresolved. Germline V gene data show CDR1 as KGHSH and CDR2 as LQKENI. This CDR3 is 13 amino acids long. V gave up 2 bases and J gave up 4 bases, with 7 bases separating them. In DNA form, the CDR3 reads TGTGCCAGCTCACCAAGCTACTCAGATACGCAGTATTTT. Encoded protein: CASSPSYSDTQYF.

This chain uses TRBV27 with TRBJ1-2, with D uncertain. Germline V gene lookup returns CDR1 MNHEY and CDR2 SMNVEV (reference sequence). V was pared by 10 bases and J by 12 bases, with 9 bases between. The CDR3 runs 8 residues. This CDR3 reads CATALHTF. The CDR3 DNA sequence: TGTGCCACCGCACTGCACACCTTC.

This chain uses TRBV5-1 with TRBJ1-2; TRBD1 matches at 8 bases. With 0 bases clipped from V and 6 bases from J, the junction kept 4 bases outside the gene matches. CDR3 length: 14 amino acids. Germline assignment: CDR1 SGHRS and CDR2 YFSETQ. The CDR3: CASSLEGTGDGYTF. The CDR3 DNA sequence: TGCGCCAGCAGCTTGGAAGGGACAGGAGATGGCTACACCTTC.

The chain joins TRBV7-3 to TRBJ2-3, with 7 nucleotides matching TRBD1. This CDR3 region has 15 residues. CDR1 is SGHTA, CDR2 FQGTGA, per germline. Trimming at V came to 4 bases and at J to 0 bases, leaving 4 bases not matched to a gene. CDR3 in amino acids: CASSSPGQSTDTQYF. The CDR3 nucleotides are TGTGCCAGCAGCTCCCCGGGACAGAGCACAGATACGCAGTATTTT.

This chain joins TRBV19 and TRBJ2-2; D remains unclear. Germline V CDR1 and CDR2: LNHDA, SQIVND (reference sequence). CDR3 length: 12 residues. V lost 10 bases and J lost 4, with 10 bases in between. The CDR3 reads CAIYGATGELFF. Here the CDR3 DNA reads TGTGCCATCTACGGTGCCACCGGGGAGCTGTTTTTT.

The chain links TRBV12-3 or TRBV12-4 to TRBJ1-1; D not resolved. Trimming removed 8 bases at V and 2 bases at J, with 9 bases between. The CDR3 has 12 amino acids. This chain's CDR3 is CASSLANTEAFF. The CDR3 DNA follows: TGTGCCAGCTCCTTGGCCAACACTGAAGCTTTCTTT.

V gene TRBV7-9 combines with J gene TRBJ1-2; 8 bases are a match to TRBD1. The CDR3 is made up of 18 amino acids. V shed 0 bases, J shed 4 bases, and the junction held 13 bases outside the gene matches. Looked up from germline, CDR1 is SEHNR and CDR2 is FQNEAQ (reference sequence). CDR3 protein: CASSLARDPGGPPYGYTF. CDR3 in DNA: TGTGCCAGCAGCTTAGCTAGGGATCCAGGGGGCCCCCCCTATGGCTACACCTTC.

The chain recombines TRBV4-1 with TRBJ1-5; D is possibly TRBD1 (5 bases). Looked up from germline, CDR1 is MGHRA and CDR2 is YSYEKL. V was cut by 1 base and J by 5 bases, with 12 bases left in between. This CDR3 spans 15 amino acids. CDR3 sequence reads: CASSQGVTGDQPQHF. CDR3 sequence (DNA): TGCGCCAGCAGCCAAGGGGTAACAGGAGATCAGCCCCAGCATTTT.

The chain employs TRBV9 and TRBJ2-1; possibly TRBD1 for D (6 bases). The CDR3 runs 15 residues. Germline V gives CDR1 SGDLS, CDR2 YYNGEE. Deletions cut 0 bases from V and 5 bases from J, with 12 bases between. This chain's CDR3 is CASSVAGVPNNEQFF. CDR3 in DNA: TGTGCCAGCAGCGTAGCAGGGGTGCCTAACAATGAGCAGTTCTTC.

In this sample, this clone turned up many times. The genes are TRBV18 and TRBJ1-2; D is uncertain. CDR1 and CDR2 (germline): KGHSH, LQKENI. The CDR3 has 13 residues. Trimming removed 2 bases at V and 2 bases at J, with 6 bases between. CDR3 nucleotide sequence: TGTGCCAGCTCACCAGCAGGAAACTATGGCTACACCTTC. Amino acids: CASSPAGNYGYTF.

On this clone itself: Distinct nucleotide sequences in the sample also encode this CDR3. The rearrangement links TRBV24-1 to TRBJ1-5; D is uncertain. The CDR3 is 13 residues long. CDR1 KGHDR and CDR2 SFDVKD come from the germline V gene. The germline V and J ends were trimmed by 6 bases and 2 bases, with 7 bases remaining between them. DNA of the CDR3: TGTGCCACCAGTCGGGGAGGCAATCAGCCCCAGCATTTT. It yields the protein CATSRGGNQPQHF.

This clone came up a few times. The chain uses TRBV6-6 and TRBJ2-7, with TRBD1 identical over 7 bases. This CDR3 has 12 residues. The V gene end was trimmed by 10 bases and the J gene end by 2 bases; junction bases not matched to a gene: 5. In germline, CDR1 is MNHNY, CDR2 SVGAGI (reference sequence). The CDR3 reads CATAQGTYEQYF. The CDR3 DNA follows: TGTGCCACTGCACAGGGGACCTACGAGCAGTACTTC.

The chain carries TRBV9 and TRBJ2-3; no reliable D call. The CDR3 contains 13 residues. Per germline, CDR1 SGDLS and CDR2 YYNGEE. Trimming removed 0 bases from V and 6 bases from J, with 8 bases in between. CDR3 DNA sequence: TGTGCCAGCAGCGTAGGCGGCCAGGATACGCAGTATTTT. Amino acids: CASSVGGQDTQYF.

The chain carries TRBV2 and TRBJ2-5, with TRBD2 matching 8 bases. The CDR3 covers 14 residues. Germline CDR1 and CDR2: SNHLY and FYNNEI. The junction had 8 bases not matched to a gene; V was cut back by 6 bases and J by 5 bases. CDR3 loop: CASRLGGAWETQYF. DNA of the CDR3: TGTGCCAGCAGGCTCGGGGGGGCCTGGGAGACCCAGTACTTC.

The rearrangement uses TRBV28 and TRBJ2-7; 7 bases agree with TRBD1. With V trimmed by 4 bases and J by 3 bases, 6 bases remained unmatched. This CDR3 has 14 amino acids. The germline V gene encodes CDR1 MDHEN and CDR2 SYDVKM. The CDR3: CASSSGQDRYEQYF. The CDR3 nucleotides are TGTGCCAGCAGTTCTGGACAGGACCGCTACGAGCAGTACTTC. The full variable domain, in which reference TRBV28 and TRBJ2-7 provide the parts outside the CDR3, is DVKVTQSSRYLVKRTGEKVFLECVQDMDHENMFWYRQDPGLGLRLIYFSYDVKMKEKGDIPEGYSVSREKKERFSLILESASTNQTSMYLCASSSGQDRYEQYFGPGTRLTVT.

This chain connects TRBV7-7 to TRBJ2-7; 10 nucleotides agree with TRBD1. Germline V gene sequence: CDR1 SSHAT, CDR2 FNYEAQ (reference sequence). Trimming removed 5 bases from V and 5 bases from J; junction bases left unmatched: 6. The CDR3 is made up of 14 amino acids. The CDR3 here is CASSARQGADEQYF. The CDR3 coding sequence is TGTGCCAGCAGCGCGCGACAGGGGGCCGACGAGCAGTACTTC.

The CDR3 reads CASSQEWRGNTGELFF. The DNA of the CDR3 is TGTGCCAGCAGCCAAGAATGGCGGGGGAACACCGGGGAGCTGTTTTTT. The chain is built from TRBV4-2 and TRBJ2-2; D possibly corresponds to TRBD2 (6 bases). This CDR3 has 16 amino acids. The germline V gene encodes CDR1 LGHNA and CDR2 YNFKEQ. Trimming left V 0 bases short and J 1 base short, with 9 bases between.

The gene calls are TRBV28 and TRBJ2-2; D perhaps matches TRBD2 (6 bases). V was trimmed by 5 bases and J by 3 bases, leaving 13 bases between them. CDR3 length: 15 amino acids. The germline V gene encodes CDR1 MDHEN and CDR2 SYDVKM. This CDR3 reads CASSATGLHTGELFF. The CDR3 nucleotides are TGTGCCAGCAGTGCTACGGGACTTCACACCGGGGAGCTGTTTTTT.

The chain has TRBV6-6 and TRBJ1-2; D gene unclear. This CDR3 region has 13 residues. V lost 2 bases and J 2 bases, leaving 6 bases between the germline ends. Germline V lookup: CDR1 MNHNY, CDR2 SVGAGI (reference sequence). CDR3 coding DNA: TGTGCCAGCAGTTACCTTCTGAACTATGGCTACACCTTC. Its protein is CASSYLLNYGYTF.